A single count supports the clone carrying this T cell receptor (beta chain). Its antigen remains unidentified. The data belong to a study of graft-versus-host responses after intestinal transplantation. Study-level findings and limits: Clonal ratios of graft-versus-host to host-versus-graft in allografts were high for patients exhibiting graft-donor T cell macrochimerism.

This table comes from immunoSEQ multiplex PCR, and its TCRdb copy is limited to in-frame clones, with some not included. The sample shows around 130,000 clones, around nine tenths of them seen only once. This sample comprised unstimulated CD4+ T cells sorted from spleen or lymph node cells, obtained before intestinal transplant. The receptor comes from a human donor who received an intestinal transplant.

The CDR3 loop reads CASSQEGSGEQFF. As DNA, the CDR3 is TGCGCCAGCAGCCAAGAGGGGTCGGGGGAGCAGTTCTTC. The rearrangement joins TRBV4-1 to TRBJ2-1, with D maybe TRBD2 (5 bases). The CDR3 spans 13 residues. CDR1 and CDR2 from the germline V gene are MGHRA and YSYEKL. Trimming took off 0 bases at V and 10 bases at J, with 10 bases between the two ends.